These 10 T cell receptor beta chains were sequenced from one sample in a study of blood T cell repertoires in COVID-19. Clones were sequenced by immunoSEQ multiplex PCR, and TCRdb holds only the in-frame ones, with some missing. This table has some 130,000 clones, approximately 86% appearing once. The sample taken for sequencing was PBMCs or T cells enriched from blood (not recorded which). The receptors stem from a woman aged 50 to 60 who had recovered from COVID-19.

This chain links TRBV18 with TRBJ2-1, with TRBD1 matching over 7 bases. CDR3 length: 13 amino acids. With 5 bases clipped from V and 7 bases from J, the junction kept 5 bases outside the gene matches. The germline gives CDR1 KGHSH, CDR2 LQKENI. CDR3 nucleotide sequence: TGTGCCAGCTCATCCGGCAGGGGGAATGAGCAGTTCTTC. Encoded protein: CASSSGRGNEQFF.

In nucleotides, the CDR3 is TGTGCCAGCAGACAGACAGGGGTGATAGAAAAACTGTTTTTT. Protein product: CASRQTGVIEKLFF. V and J are TRBV6-5 and TRBJ1-4; 8 nucleotides agree with TRBD1. Germline assignment: CDR1 MNHEY and CDR2 SVGAGI. The CDR3 length is 14 residues. With 6 bases clipped from V and 8 bases from J, the junction kept 8 bases outside the gene matches.

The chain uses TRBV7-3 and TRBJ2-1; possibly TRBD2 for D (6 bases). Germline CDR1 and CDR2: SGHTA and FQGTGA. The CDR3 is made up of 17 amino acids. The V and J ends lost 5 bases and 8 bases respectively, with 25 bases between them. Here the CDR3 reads CASSLNLRGGRGDEQFF. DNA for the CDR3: TGTGCCAGCAGCCTAAACCTTCGTGGGGGGAGAGGGGATGAGCAGTTCTTC.

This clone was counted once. The CDR3 loop reads CASSQNQGNTEAFF. CDR3 bases: TGCGCCAGCAGCCAAAATCAGGGGAACACTGAAGCTTTCTTT. This sequence joins TRBV5-1 and TRBJ1-1, with D possibly TRBD1 on 5 matching bases. Germline CDR1 reads SGHRS; CDR2 reads YFSETQ. V was pared by 4 bases and J by 1 base, with 11 bases between. This CDR3 contains 14 residues. Full variable domain (missing parts from reference TRBV5-1 and TRBJ1-1): KAGVTQTPRYLIKTRGQQVTLSCSPISGHRSVSWYQQTPGQGLQFLFEYFSETQRNKGNFPGRFSGRQFSNSRSEMNVSTLELGDSALYLCASSQNQGNTEAFFGQGTRLTVV.

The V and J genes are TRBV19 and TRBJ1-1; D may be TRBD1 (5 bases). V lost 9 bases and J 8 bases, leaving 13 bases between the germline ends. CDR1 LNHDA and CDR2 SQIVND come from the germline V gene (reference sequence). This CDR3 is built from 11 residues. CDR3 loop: CASRRGGEAFF. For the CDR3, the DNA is TGTGCCAGCCGTAGGGGCGGAGAAGCTTTCTTT.

CDR3 protein: CASSGPYEQYF. The CDR3 coding sequence is TGTGCCAGTAGTGGCCCCTACGAGCAGTACTTC. The rearrangement uses TRBV19 and TRBJ2-7; D is unclear. This CDR3 is 11 amino acids long. Germline values: CDR1 LNHDA, CDR2 SQIVND (reference sequence). The V end lost 5 bases, the J end lost 2 bases, and 4 bases lay between the germline ends.

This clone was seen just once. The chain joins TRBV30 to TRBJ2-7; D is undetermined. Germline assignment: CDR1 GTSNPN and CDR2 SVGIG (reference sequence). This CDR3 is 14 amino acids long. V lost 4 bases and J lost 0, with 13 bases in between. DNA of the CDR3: TGTGCCTGGAACTTAGGAGTTAGCTCCTACGAGCAGTACTTC. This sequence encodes CAWNLGVSSYEQYF.

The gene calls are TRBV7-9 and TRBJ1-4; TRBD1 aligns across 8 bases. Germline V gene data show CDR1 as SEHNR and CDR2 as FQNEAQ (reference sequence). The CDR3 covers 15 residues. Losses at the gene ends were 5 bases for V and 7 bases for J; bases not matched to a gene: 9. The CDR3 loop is CASSPPRTGLEKLFF. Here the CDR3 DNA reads TGTGCCAGCAGCCCGCCGAGGACAGGGCTTGAAAAACTGTTTTTT.

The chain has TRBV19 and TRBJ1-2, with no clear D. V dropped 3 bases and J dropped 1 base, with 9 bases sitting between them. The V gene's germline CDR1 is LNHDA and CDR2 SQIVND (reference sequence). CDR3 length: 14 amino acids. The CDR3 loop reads CASSINSYNYGYTF. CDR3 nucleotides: TGTGCCAGTAGTATCAACAGCTATAACTATGGCTACACCTTC.

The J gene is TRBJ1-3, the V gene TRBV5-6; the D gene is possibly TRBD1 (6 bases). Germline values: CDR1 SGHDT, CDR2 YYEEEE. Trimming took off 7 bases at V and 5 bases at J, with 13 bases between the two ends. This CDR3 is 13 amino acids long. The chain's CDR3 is CASQGWERNTIYF. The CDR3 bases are TGTGCCAGCCAGGGGTGGGAACGAAACACCATATATTTT. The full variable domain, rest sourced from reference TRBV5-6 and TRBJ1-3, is DAGVTQSPTHLIKTRGQQVTLRCSPKSGHDTVSWYQQALGQGPQFIFQYYEEEERQRGNFPDRFSGHQFPNYSSELNVNALLLGDSALYLCASQGWERNTIYFGEGSWLTVV.